These 10 T cell receptor beta chains were sequenced from one sample in a study of blood T cell repertoires in COVID-19. This table comes from immunoSEQ multiplex PCR, and its TCRdb copy is limited to in-frame clones, with some not included. This table holds approximately 500,000 clones, roughly 90% found once. Source material: PBMCs or T cells enriched from blood (not recorded which). The source of these receptors is a middle-aged woman who had recovered from COVID-19.

The CDR3 sequence is CASSPMTGGRTEAFF. The CDR3 nucleotides read TGTGCCAGTAGTCCGATGACAGGCGGAAGGACTGAAGCTTTCTTT. V and J are TRBV19 and TRBJ1-1; D is possibly TRBD1 (6 bases). V was clipped by 5 bases and J by 5 bases, with 18 bases between them. The CDR3 is 15 amino acids. Germline CDR1 is LNHDA and CDR2 is SQIVND (reference sequence).

The genes are TRBV24-1 and TRBJ2-2, with TRBD2 matching over 8 bases. With 5 bases clipped from V and 6 bases from J, the junction kept 10 bases outside the gene matches. The CDR3 spans 16 residues. Germline lookup yields CDR1 KGHDR and CDR2 SFDVKD. The chain's CDR3 is CATSAPGRVGAGELFF. CDR3 nucleotides: TGTGCCACCAGTGCCCCCGGGAGGGTGGGCGCCGGGGAGCTGTTTTTT.

The genes are TRBV7-2 and TRBJ1-3; D gene unclear. CDR1 and CDR2 (germline): SGHTA, FQGNSA. The CDR3 sequence is 15 residues long. Trimming removed 5 bases at V and 2 bases at J, with 13 bases between. CDR3 nucleotides: TGTGCCAGCAGCCCAATACAGAATACTGGAAACACCATATATTTT. It translates to CASSPIQNTGNTIYF. The full variable domain, its missing parts supplied by reference TRBV7-2 and TRBJ1-3, is GAGVSQSPSNKVTEKGKDVELRCDPISGHTALYWYRQSLGQGLEFLIYFQGNSAPDKSGLPSDRFSAERTGGSVSTLTIQRTQQEDSAVYLCASSPIQNTGNTIYFGEGSWLTVV.

J is TRBJ2-3 and V is TRBV2; 9 bases line up with TRBD2. This CDR3 is 16 amino acids long. From germline, CDR1 is SNHLY and CDR2 FYNNEI. The junction had 9 bases not matched to a gene; V was cut back by 8 bases and J by 0 bases. CDR3 sequence reads: CASHLGLAASTDTQYF. In nucleotides, the CDR3 is TGTGCCAGCCATCTGGGACTAGCAGCTAGCACAGATACGCAGTATTTT.

The chain joins TRBV5-1 to TRBJ2-1; no clear D gene. The V end was cut by 0 bases, the J end by 12 bases, with 7 bases between. The CDR3 has 11 residues. The germline CDR1 and CDR2 sequences are SGHRS and YFSETQ. CDR3 bases: TGCGCCAGCAGCTTGGCCTCGAGGCAGTTCTTC. Amino acid sequence: CASSLASRQFF.

The chain is built from TRBV19 and TRBJ1-5, with 7 positions matching TRBD1. Trimming removed 7 bases from V and 2 bases from J; junction bases left unmatched: 8. Germline CDR1 reads LNHDA; CDR2 reads SQIVND (reference sequence). This CDR3 spans 15 amino acids. This CDR3 is CASTRGGTGNQPQHF. CDR3 DNA sequence: TGTGCCAGTACCCGAGGAGGGACAGGCAATCAGCCCCAGCATTTT.

The table lists this clone with a few counts. This chain joins TRBV3-1 (or the pseudogene TRBV3-2) and TRBJ1-6; D is uncertain. Germline values: CDR1 LGHDT, CDR2 YNNKEL (reference sequence). The CDR3 has 15 amino acids. V lost 1 base and J lost 3, with 7 bases in between. The CDR3 region has the DNA TGTGCCAGCAGCCAAGGGCAGTTCTATAATTCACCCCTCCACTTT. Its protein product is CASSQGQFYNSPLHF.

This clone was counted once. The chain joins TRBV7-2 to TRBJ1-5, with TRBD1 matching over 8 bases. With V trimmed by 5 bases and J by 4 bases, 10 bases remained unmatched. CDR1 is SGHTA, CDR2 FQGNSA, per germline. This CDR3 spans 16 amino acids. DNA for the CDR3: TGTGCCAGCAGCCGGACCGGGACAGGCCATAATCAGCCCCAGCATTTT. It encodes CASSRTGTGHNQPQHF.

The CDR3 DNA reads TGTGCCAGTAGTCCGGGACATAACACTGAAGCTTTCTTT. The encoded protein is CASSPGHNTEAFF. J is TRBJ1-1 and V is TRBV19; a weak D match, TRBD1 (6 bases). This CDR3 contains 13 residues. Between the trimmed V and J ends, which lost 5 bases and 2 bases, there was a span of 9 bases. Germline V lookup: CDR1 LNHDA, CDR2 SQIVND (reference sequence).

V gene TRBV10-1 combines with J gene TRBJ1-2; D gene unclear. Between the trimmed V and J ends, which lost 7 bases and 5 bases, there was a span of 14 bases. This CDR3 comprises 13 residues. The germline CDR1 and CDR2 sequences are WNHNN and SYGVQD (reference sequence). In DNA form, the CDR3 reads TGCGCCAGCACCCGAGGCTTAAATTATGGCTACACCTTC. It encodes CASTRGLNYGYTF.